This T cell receptor (beta chain) was recovered during a study of identical twins. Overall study results and limits: Invariant MAIT and iNKT cells may have partly biased zero-insertion analyses. Within beta out-of-frame sequences, the excess sharing observed between twins was weaker. In cord blood, abundant beta clonotypes had fewer insertions; memory showed no trend.

One entry per CDR3 protein results from TCRdb running MiXCR on the 5' RACE reads. The sample holds around 1.7 million distinct CDR3 sequences, under 35% seen once. Note on this clonotype: Its antigen is currently unknown.

Germline loops: CDR1 SGHVS, CDR2 FQNEAQ. Trimming cost V 1 base and J 2 bases, with 13 bases left between them. The CDR3 contains 16 residues. This clonotype originated in a newborn girl in good health. V gene TRBV7-8 combines with J gene TRBJ2-3; possible D gene TRBD2, 7 bases. The sample taken for sequencing was cord blood. The DNA of the CDR3 is TGTGCCAGCAGCTTAGAGGCGGCGGGGGCCACAGATACGCAGTATTTT. Its protein is CASSLEAAGATDTQYF.